A selection of T cell receptor beta chains follows, all from one sample in a study of blood T cell repertoires in COVID-19. The assay was immunoSEQ multiplex PCR, and TCRdb's table has in-frame clones only and misses some. The sample lists 200,000 to 300,000 clones; around four fifths were seen once. The specimen sequenced was peripheral blood. These receptors all stem from a man between 60 and 75 years old with acute or convalescent COVID-19. Each CDR3 is given with its conserved first and last residue. D genes are given only for firm matches. The size entry is marked missing in some rows and otherwise reads once, few, many or a size class.

d_gene: .; abundance: few; v_gene: TRBV6-4; j_gene: TRBJ1-1; CDR3nt: TGTGCCAGCAGTGACAGAGCGAACACTGAAGCTTTCTTT; CDR3aa: CASSDRANTEAFF
d_gene: TRBD2; abundance: .; v_gene: TRBV5-1; j_gene: TRBJ2-1; CDR3nt: TGCGCCAGCAGCTTGGCTAGCGGGGGGGACAATGAGCAGTTCTTC; CDR3aa: CASSLASGGDNEQFF
d_gene: .; abundance: .; v_gene: TRBV28; j_gene: TRBJ1-2; CDR3nt: TGTGCCAGCAGTTTACTTCCGCCCTCAGGTTTCCTCTATGGCTACACCTTC; CDR3aa: CASSLLPPSGFLYGYTF
d_gene: .; abundance: .; v_gene: TRBV15; j_gene: TRBJ2-1; CDR3nt: TGTGCCACCAGTGTTTACGAGAGCTCCTACAATGAGCAGTTCTTC; CDR3aa: CATSVYESSYNEQFF
d_gene: TRBD1; abundance: .; v_gene: TRBV27; j_gene: TRBJ1-1; CDR3nt: TGTGCCAGCAGCAGACAGGGAGACACTGAAGCTTTCTTT; CDR3aa: CASSRQGDTEAFF
d_gene: .; abundance: .; v_gene: TRBV6-2/TRBV6-3; j_gene: TRBJ2-7; CDR3nt: TGTGCCAGCAGTTTCTCTTTAAGTCAGTATTCCTACGAGCAGTACTTC; CDR3aa: CASSFSLSQYSYEQYF
d_gene: .; abundance: .; v_gene: TRBV19; j_gene: TRBJ2-3; CDR3nt: TGTGCCAGTATCCGGACGGGAAGCACAGATACGCAGTATTTT; CDR3aa: CASIRTGSTDTQYF
d_gene: TRBD1; abundance: .; v_gene: TRBV19; j_gene: TRBJ1-3; CDR3nt: TGTGCCAGTGGATCCCCGGGACAGGGGGCTGGAAACACCATATATTTT; CDR3aa: CASGSPGQGAGNTIYF
d_gene: .; abundance: .; v_gene: TRBV6-5; j_gene: TRBJ1-5; CDR3nt: TGTGCCAGCAGCCCCGACAGTGATCAGCCCCAGCATTTT; CDR3aa: CASSPDSDQPQHF
d_gene: .; abundance: .; v_gene: TRBV30; j_gene: TRBJ1-5; CDR3nt: TGTGCCTGGAGTCTTCAGGTTGGCAATCAGCCCCAGCATTTT; CDR3aa: CAWSLQVGNQPQHF
d_gene: TRBD1; abundance: .; v_gene: TRBV4-1; j_gene: TRBJ1-1; CDR3nt: TGCGCCAGCAGCCAAGACCCAACGAGAGGACAGGCAAACACTGAAGCTTTCTTT; CDR3aa: CASSQDPTRGQANTEAFF
d_gene: TRBD1; abundance: .; v_gene: TRBV28; j_gene: TRBJ2-7; CDR3nt: TGTGCCAGCAACACAGGGGCACCCCCCTACGAGCAGTACTTC; CDR3aa: CASNTGAPPYEQYF
d_gene: .; abundance: .; v_gene: TRBV3-1/TRBV3-2; j_gene: TRBJ1-5; CDR3nt: TGTGCCAGCAGCCAAGATCTGCACAATTCGAATCAGCCCCAGCATTTT; CDR3aa: CASSQDLHNSNQPQHF
d_gene: TRBD1; abundance: .; v_gene: TRBV29-1; j_gene: TRBJ2-2; CDR3nt: TGCAGCGGAAGGGTACAGGGGGCCCACACCGGGGAGCTGTTTTTT; CDR3aa: CSGRVQGAHTGELFF
d_gene: TRBD2; abundance: few; v_gene: TRBV5-4; j_gene: TRBJ2-1; CDR3nt: TGTGCCAGCAGCTTAGCTAGCGGGGGTTTTGAGCAGTTCTTC; CDR3aa: CASSLASGGFEQFF
d_gene: .; abundance: .; v_gene: TRBV9; j_gene: TRBJ1-1; CDR3nt: TGTGCCAGCAGCGTAGGTGCCCCCGGGGGTGAAGCTTTCTTT; CDR3aa: CASSVGAPGGEAFF
d_gene: TRBD2; abundance: .; v_gene: TRBV19; j_gene: TRBJ2-3; CDR3nt: TGTGCCAGTAGTATAGGGGGGACTACCACAGATACGCAGTATTTT; CDR3aa: CASSIGGTTTDTQYF
d_gene: TRBD1; abundance: .; v_gene: TRBV7-8; j_gene: TRBJ2-7; CDR3nt: TGTGCCAGCAGCTTAAGGACAGGGCCCTGGGAGCAGTACTTC; CDR3aa: CASSLRTGPWEQYF
d_gene: .; abundance: .; v_gene: TRBV7-7; j_gene: TRBJ2-7; CDR3nt: TGTGCTAGCAGCTTAGATTTAGGGCTATCCGGGGCAGGGGGGTCCTACGAGCAGTACTTC; CDR3aa: CASSLDLGLSGAGGSYEQYF
d_gene: TRBD2; abundance: .; v_gene: TRBV19; j_gene: TRBJ2-1; CDR3nt: TGTGCCAGTAGGGGGGCACTAGCGGGAGTAGATGAGCAGTTCTTC; CDR3aa: CASRGALAGVDEQFF
d_gene: .; abundance: .; v_gene: TRBV18; j_gene: TRBJ2-7; CDR3nt: TGTGCCAGCTCACCCCAGGGTACCTACGAGCAGTACTTC; CDR3aa: CASSPQGTYEQYF
d_gene: TRBD2; abundance: .; v_gene: TRBV20-1; j_gene: TRBJ2-7; CDR3nt: TGCAGTGCTAGTCCGACTAGCGGGAGGGACCTCTACGAGCAGTACTTC; CDR3aa: CSASPTSGRDLYEQYF
d_gene: TRBD2; abundance: .; v_gene: TRBV27; j_gene: TRBJ2-2; CDR3nt: TGTGCCAGCAGTTTATTAAGCCCGGGGGGTAACACCGGGGAGCTGTTTTTT; CDR3aa: CASSLLSPGGNTGELFF
d_gene: TRBD1; abundance: .; v_gene: TRBV29-1; j_gene: TRBJ1-1; CDR3nt: TGCAGCGTTGAATTACCCGGACAGGGGAACACTGAAGCTTTCTTT; CDR3aa: CSVELPGQGNTEAFF
d_gene: .; abundance: few; v_gene: TRBV7-9; j_gene: TRBJ1-4; CDR3nt: TGTGCCAGCAGCCAGTCCCGGAGAGTTAATGAAAAACTGTTTTTT; CDR3aa: CASSQSRRVNEKLFF
d_gene: .; abundance: .; v_gene: TRBV4-2; j_gene: TRBJ1-5; CDR3nt: TGTGCCAGCAGCCAAGATCTAGCGGGGGGGGATCAGCCCCAGCATTTT; CDR3aa: CASSQDLAGGDQPQHF
d_gene: .; abundance: .; v_gene: TRBV27; j_gene: TRBJ2-7; CDR3nt: TGTGCCAGCAGTTCGGGGGGCGGGACAGGAACCTACGAGCAGTACTTC; CDR3aa: CASSSGGGTGTYEQYF
d_gene: TRBD2; abundance: .; v_gene: TRBV6-5; j_gene: TRBJ2-2; CDR3nt: TGTGCCAGCAGTTTGTCGGGACTAGCGGTTACCGGGGAGCTGTTTTTT; CDR3aa: CASSLSGLAVTGELFF
d_gene: TRBD1; abundance: .; v_gene: TRBV23-1; j_gene: TRBJ2-7; CDR3nt: TGCGCCAGCAGTCACAACCCTTTCACGGGACAGGGACAAGACGAGCAGTACTTC; CDR3aa: CASSHNPFTGQGQDEQYF
d_gene: .; abundance: .; v_gene: TRBV21-1; j_gene: TRBJ1-5; CDR3nt: TGTGCCAGCAGCCCGGAGACTTATAGCAATCAGCCCCAGCATTTT; CDR3aa: CASSPETYSNQPQHF
d_gene: TRBD1; abundance: .; v_gene: TRBV2; j_gene: TRBJ1-4; CDR3nt: TGTGCCAGCAGTGAATGGGGGACAGGGTATAATGAAAAACTGTTTTTT; CDR3aa: CASSEWGTGYNEKLFF
d_gene: .; abundance: once; v_gene: TRBV7-2; j_gene: TRBJ2-3; CDR3nt: TGTGCCAGCAGCTTAGAGCCCGTGGCTAGCTCAAGGTGGGGTACGCAGTATTTT; CDR3aa: CASSLEPVASSRWGTQYF
d_gene: TRBD1; abundance: .; v_gene: TRBV29-1; j_gene: TRBJ2-5; CDR3nt: TGCAGCGGTAGGACAGGGGGCAGGGAGACCCAGTACTTC; CDR3aa: CSGRTGGRETQYF
d_gene: TRBD2; abundance: .; v_gene: TRBV9; j_gene: TRBJ2-5; CDR3nt: TGTGCCAGTTCTACCGGGACTAGCGGCCCCCCTGGGGAGACCCAGTACTTC; CDR3aa: CASSTGTSGPPGETQYF
d_gene: .; abundance: .; v_gene: TRBV4-2; j_gene: TRBJ1-3; CDR3nt: TGTGCCAGCAGCCAAGATCTGGGGGCGGGAAACACCATATATTTT; CDR3aa: CASSQDLGAGNTIYF
d_gene: .; abundance: .; v_gene: TRBV21-1; j_gene: TRBJ1-1; CDR3nt: TGTGCCAGCAGGTTTAGATGGACTGAAGCTTTCTTT; CDR3aa: CASRFRWTEAFF
d_gene: .; abundance: .; v_gene: TRBV27; j_gene: TRBJ2-4; CDR3nt: TGTGCCAGCAGTCCACCTCGGGGAGTTCAGTACTTC; CDR3aa: CASSPPRGVQYF
d_gene: TRBD1; abundance: few; v_gene: TRBV4-2; j_gene: TRBJ1-5; CDR3nt: TGTGCCAGCAGCCAAGATGAGGGGGCGATTCATCAGCCCCAGCATTTT; CDR3aa: CASSQDEGAIHQPQHF
d_gene: TRBD2; abundance: .; v_gene: TRBV7-3; j_gene: TRBJ2-5; CDR3nt: TGTGCCAGCAGCCGCTCCGGACTAGTAGAGACCCAGTACTTC; CDR3aa: CASSRSGLVETQYF
d_gene: .; abundance: once; v_gene: TRBV5-1; j_gene: TRBJ2-3; CDR3nt: TGCGCCAGCAGCTCCCCTGAAAGCGCGGATACGCAGTATTTT; CDR3aa: CASSSPESADTQYF
d_gene: .; abundance: .; v_gene: TRBV28; j_gene: TRBJ2-1; CDR3nt: TGTGCCAGCAGTTCCCCCAGAGGGCCCCAAAGCGGCAATGAGCAGTTCTTC; CDR3aa: CASSSPRGPQSGNEQFF
d_gene: .; abundance: .; v_gene: TRBV6-1; j_gene: TRBJ2-1; CDR3nt: TGTGCCAGCAGTGAAAGGACAGCGGCCTACAATGAGCAGTTCTTC; CDR3aa: CASSERTAAYNEQFF
d_gene: .; abundance: .; v_gene: TRBV14; j_gene: TRBJ2-1; CDR3nt: TGTGCCAGCAGCCGGCGGACTATAACCAATGAGCAGTTCTTC; CDR3aa: CASSRRTITNEQFF
d_gene: TRBD2; abundance: .; v_gene: TRBV5-1; j_gene: TRBJ2-1; CDR3nt: TGCGCCAGCAGGAGAAGCGGGGGGCTTGATGAGCAGTTCTTC; CDR3aa: CASRRSGGLDEQFF
d_gene: TRBD2; abundance: .; v_gene: TRBV27; j_gene: TRBJ2-7; CDR3nt: TGTGCCAGCAGGACGTTAGCGGGTTTTACCTACGAGCAGTACTTC; CDR3aa: CASRTLAGFTYEQYF
d_gene: .; abundance: .; v_gene: TRBV5-6; j_gene: TRBJ2-7; CDR3nt: TGTGCCAGCAGTTGGGCAGTCTCCTACGAGCAGTACTTC; CDR3aa: CASSWAVSYEQYF